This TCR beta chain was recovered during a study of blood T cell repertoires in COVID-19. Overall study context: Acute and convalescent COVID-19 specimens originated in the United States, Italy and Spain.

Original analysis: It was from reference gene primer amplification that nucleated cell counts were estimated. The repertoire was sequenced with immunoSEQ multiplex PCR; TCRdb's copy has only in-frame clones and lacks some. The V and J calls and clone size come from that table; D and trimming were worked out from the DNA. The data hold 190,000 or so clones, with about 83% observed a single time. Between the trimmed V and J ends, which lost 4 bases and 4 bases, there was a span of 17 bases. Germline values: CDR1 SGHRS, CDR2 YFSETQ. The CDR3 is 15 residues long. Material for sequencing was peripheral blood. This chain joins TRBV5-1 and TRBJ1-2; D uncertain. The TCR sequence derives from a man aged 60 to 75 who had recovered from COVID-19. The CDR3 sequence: CASSAGDGTGYGYTF. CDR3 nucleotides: TGCGCCAGCAGCGCTGGAGACGGCACCGGCTATGGCTACACCTTC.